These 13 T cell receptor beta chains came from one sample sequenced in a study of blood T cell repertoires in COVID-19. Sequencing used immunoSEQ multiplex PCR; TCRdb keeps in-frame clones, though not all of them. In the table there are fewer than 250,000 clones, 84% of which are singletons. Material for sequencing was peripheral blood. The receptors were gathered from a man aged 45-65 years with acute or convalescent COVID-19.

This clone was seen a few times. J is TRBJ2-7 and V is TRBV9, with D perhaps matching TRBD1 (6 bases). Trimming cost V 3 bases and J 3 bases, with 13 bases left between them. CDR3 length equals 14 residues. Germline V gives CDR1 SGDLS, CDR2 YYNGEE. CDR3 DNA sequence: TGTGCCAGCAGCGCCGGACAGTCGAACTACGAGCAGTACTTC. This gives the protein CASSAGQSNYEQYF.

The CDR3 loop is CASSSYGGGAFF. CDR3 DNA: TGTGCCAGCAGCTCATATGGAGGGGGCGCTTTCTTT. The V call is TRBV5-6, the J call TRBJ1-1; TRBD1 agrees at 7 bases. V dropped 3 bases and J dropped 11; count of bases not matched to a gene: 7. This CDR3 spans 12 amino acids. Germline CDR1 reads SGHDT; CDR2 reads YYEEEE.

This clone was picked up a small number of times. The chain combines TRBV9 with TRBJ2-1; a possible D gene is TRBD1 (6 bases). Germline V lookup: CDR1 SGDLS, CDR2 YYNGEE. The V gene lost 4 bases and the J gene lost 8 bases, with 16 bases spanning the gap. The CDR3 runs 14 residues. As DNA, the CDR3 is TGTGCCAGCAGCCCGGACAGCCTGCAGGATGAGCAGTTCTTC. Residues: CASSPDSLQDEQFF.

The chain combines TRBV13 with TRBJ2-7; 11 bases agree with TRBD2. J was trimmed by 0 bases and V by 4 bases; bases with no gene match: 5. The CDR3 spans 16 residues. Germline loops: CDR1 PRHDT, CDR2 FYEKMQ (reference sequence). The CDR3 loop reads CASSYTLAGGSYEQYF. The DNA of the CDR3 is TGTGCCAGCAGCTACACCCTAGCGGGGGGCTCCTACGAGCAGTACTTC.

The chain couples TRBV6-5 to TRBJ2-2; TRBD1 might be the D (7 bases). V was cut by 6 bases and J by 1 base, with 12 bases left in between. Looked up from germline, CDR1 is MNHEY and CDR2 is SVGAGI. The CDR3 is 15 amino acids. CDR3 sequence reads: CASREGQLNTGELFF. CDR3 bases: TGTGCCAGCAGGGAGGGACAGTTGAACACCGGGGAGCTGTTTTTT.

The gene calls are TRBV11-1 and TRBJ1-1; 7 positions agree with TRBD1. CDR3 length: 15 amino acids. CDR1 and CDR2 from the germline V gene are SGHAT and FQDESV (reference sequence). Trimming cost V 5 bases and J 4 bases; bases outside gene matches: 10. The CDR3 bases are TGTGCCAGCAGCCTGGGACAGCCTGATGGCACTGAAGCTTTCTTT. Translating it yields CASSLGQPDGTEAFF.

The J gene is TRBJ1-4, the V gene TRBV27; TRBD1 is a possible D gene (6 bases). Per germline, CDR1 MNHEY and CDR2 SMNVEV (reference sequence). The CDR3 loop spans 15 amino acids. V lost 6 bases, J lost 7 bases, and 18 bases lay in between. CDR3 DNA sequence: TGTGCCAGCAGGCGGCAACAGGGAAGGGGTGAAAAACTGTTTTTT. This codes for CASRRQQGRGEKLFF.

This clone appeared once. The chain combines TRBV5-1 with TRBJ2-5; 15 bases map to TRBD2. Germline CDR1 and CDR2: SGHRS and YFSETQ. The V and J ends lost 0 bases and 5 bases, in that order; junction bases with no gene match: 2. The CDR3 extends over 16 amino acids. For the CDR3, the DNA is TGCGCCAGCAGCTTGGAAGGACTAGCGGGAGGGGAGACCCAGTACTTC. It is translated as CASSLEGLAGGETQYF. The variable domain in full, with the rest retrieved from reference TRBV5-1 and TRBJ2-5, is KAGVTQTPRYLIKTRGQQVTLSCSPISGHRSVSWYQQTPGQGLQFLFEYFSETQRNKGNFPGRFSGRQFSNSRSEMNVSTLELGDSALYLCASSLEGLAGGETQYFGPGTRLLVL.

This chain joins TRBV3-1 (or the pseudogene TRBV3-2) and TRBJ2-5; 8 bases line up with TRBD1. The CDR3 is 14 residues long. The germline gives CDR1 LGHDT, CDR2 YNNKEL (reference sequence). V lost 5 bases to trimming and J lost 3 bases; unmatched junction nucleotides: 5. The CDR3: CASSNAGGKETQYF. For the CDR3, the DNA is TGTGCCAGCAGCAACGCAGGGGGCAAAGAGACCCAGTACTTC.

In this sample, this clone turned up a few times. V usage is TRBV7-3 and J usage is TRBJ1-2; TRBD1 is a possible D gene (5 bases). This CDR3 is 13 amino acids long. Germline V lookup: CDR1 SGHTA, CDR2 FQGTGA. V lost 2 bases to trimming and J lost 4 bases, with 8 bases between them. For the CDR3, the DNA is TGTGCCAGCAGCTTATCAGGGTCCTATGGCTACACCTTC. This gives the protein CASSLSGSYGYTF.

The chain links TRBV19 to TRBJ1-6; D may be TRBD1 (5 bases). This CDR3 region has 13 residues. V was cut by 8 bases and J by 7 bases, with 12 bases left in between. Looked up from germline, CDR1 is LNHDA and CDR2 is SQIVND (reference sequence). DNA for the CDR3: TGTGCCAGTTCCGGGACTGCCAATTCACCCCTCCACTTT. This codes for CASSGTANSPLHF.

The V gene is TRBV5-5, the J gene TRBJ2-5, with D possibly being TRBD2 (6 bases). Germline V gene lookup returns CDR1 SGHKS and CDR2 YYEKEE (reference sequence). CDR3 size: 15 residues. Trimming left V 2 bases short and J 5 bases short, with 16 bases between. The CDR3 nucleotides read TGTGCCAGCAGCTTAGGAGCAGGGACTGGGGAGACCCAGTACTTC. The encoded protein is CASSLGAGTGETQYF.

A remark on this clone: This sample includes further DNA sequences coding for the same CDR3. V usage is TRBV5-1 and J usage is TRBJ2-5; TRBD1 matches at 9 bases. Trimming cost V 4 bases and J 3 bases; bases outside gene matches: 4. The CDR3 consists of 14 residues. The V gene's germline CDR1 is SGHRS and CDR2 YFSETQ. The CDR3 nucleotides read TGCGCCAGCAGCACCGGGACAGGGAAAGAGACCCAGTACTTC. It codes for CASSTGTGKETQYF. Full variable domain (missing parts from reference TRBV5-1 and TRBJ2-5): KAGVTQTPRYLIKTRGQQVTLSCSPISGHRSVSWYQQTPGQGLQFLFEYFSETQRNKGNFPGRFSGRQFSNSRSEMNVSTLELGDSALYLCASSTGTGKETQYFGPGTRLLVL.